Listed here are 14 T cell receptor beta chains from one sample, sequenced in a study of CD8 T cells in ankylosing spondylitis. TCRdb passed the 5' RACE reads through MiXCR, listing each CDR3 protein once. The table has under 200,000 distinct CDR3 sequences, approximately 9% seen once; the top ten hold more than 13%. Sample: blood, either unsorted or a sorted T cell fraction (not recorded which). The receptors here all came from a female donor with ankylosing spondylitis or in good health (not recorded which).

This clonotype was found many times. The junction shows a germline mismatch at one end, possibly a read error. The chain joins TRBV25-1 to TRBJ2-5; D perhaps matches TRBD2 (5 bases). Per the germline V gene, CDR1 is MGHDK and CDR2 is SYGVNS. CDR3 length: 11 amino acids. CDR3 nucleotides: TGTGCCAGCAGTGAAGGGTCGGGGTCCGACTTC. It is translated as CASSEGSGSDF.

The genes are TRBV28 and TRBJ2-1; D remains ambiguous. Trimming cost V 8 bases and J 2 bases, with 16 bases left between them. CDR3 length: 15 residues. Germline V CDR1 and CDR2: MDHEN, SYDVKM. The CDR3 bases are TGTGCCAGCGGGCCGGATCGGAGCACCTACAATGAGCAGTTCTTC. Protein product: CASGPDRSTYNEQFF.

The table lists this clonotype with many counts. This chain uses TRBV12-3 or TRBV12-4 with TRBJ2-1; no clear D gene. The CDR3 sequence is 13 residues long. V lost 1 base, J lost 4 bases, and 5 bases lay in between. This CDR3 is CASSLGIYNEQFF. The DNA of the CDR3 is TGTGCCAGCAGTTTAGGCATTTACAATGAGCAGTTCTTC.

The CDR3 DNA follows: TGTGCCAGCAGCTTATGGGACTATGACACAGATACGCAGTATTTT. Translated, it gives CASSLWDYDTDTQYF. The rearrangement joins TRBV7-9 to TRBJ2-3, with 7 bases identical to TRBD2. CDR3 length equals 15 residues. CDR1 is SEHNR, CDR2 FQNEAQ, per germline (reference sequence). V shed 2 bases, J shed 2 bases, and the junction held 4 bases outside the gene matches.

This clonotype was found many times. V gene TRBV7-9 combines with J gene TRBJ2-7; the match to TRBD2 covers 11 bases. This CDR3 contains 16 residues. Looked up from germline, CDR1 is SEHNR and CDR2 is FQNEAQ (reference sequence). The V segment lost 5 bases and the J segment 2 bases; nucleotides outside the gene matches: 8. CDR3 sequence reads: CASSNKGTSGAYEQYF. The CDR3 coding sequence is TGTGCCAGCAGCAATAAAGGGACTAGCGGAGCCTACGAGCAGTACTTC.

In regard to this clonotype: The junction and the germline gene differ at one end; a read error may be behind it. The chain joins TRBV6-5 to TRBJ2-1; D is undetermined. This CDR3 region has 13 residues. Germline V gene sequence: CDR1 MNHEY, CDR2 SVGAGI. Here the CDR3 reads CASCYSVGYEQFF. DNA of the CDR3: TGTGCCAGCTGTTACTCGGTGGGATATGAGCAGTTCTTC.

The sample holds a few counts of this clonotype. The genes are TRBV29-1 and TRBJ2-1; 8 nucleotides align to TRBD2. The CDR3 runs to 15 residues. CDR1 is SQVTM, CDR2 ANQGSEA, per germline. V gave up 0 bases and J gave up 6 bases; unmatched junction bases: 7. CDR3 DNA sequence: TGCAGCGTTGAAGATCCAGCGGGAGAGCCCAATGAGCAGTTCTTC. It is translated as CSVEDPAGEPNEQFF.

The table lists this clonotype with a few counts. The CDR3 reads CASSLVASPASNEQFF. The CDR3, as DNA: TGTGCCAGCAGTTTAGTGGCTAGCCCCGCTTCCAATGAGCAGTTCTTC. V gene TRBV27 combines with J gene TRBJ2-1, with D possibly TRBD2 on 5 matching bases. Germline-derived CDR1 and CDR2 are MNHEY and SMNVEV (reference sequence). The V end lost 2 bases, the J end lost 6 bases, and 17 bases lay between the germline ends. The CDR3 loop spans 16 amino acids.

For the CDR3, the DNA is TGTGCCAGCAGCTTAAGGGGACAGTTGAGTGCTCGGTTCTTC. Protein product: CASSLRGQLSARFF. This chain uses TRBV13 with TRBJ2-1, with 7 bases matching TRBD1. J lost 15 bases, V lost 2 bases, and 13 bases had no gene match. The CDR3 sequence is 14 residues long. Germline V gene data show CDR1 as PRHDT and CDR2 as FYEKMQ (reference sequence).

The table lists this clonotype with a few counts. V usage is TRBV20-1 and J usage is TRBJ2-7; no firm D call. V was cut by 3 bases and J by 4 bases, with 10 bases left in between. The CDR3 contains 12 residues. The germline gives CDR1 DFQATT, CDR2 SNEGSKA (reference sequence). CDR3 region: CSASERDYEQYF. The CDR3 DNA reads as TGCAGTGCTAGCGAGCGAGATTACGAGCAGTACTTC.

This clonotype showed up just a few times. This chain connects TRBV27 to TRBJ1-5; D is unresolved. The ends were cut back, 2 bases at V and 0 bases at J, with 8 bases in the middle. The germline gives CDR1 MNHEY, CDR2 SMNVEV (reference sequence). The CDR3 runs 15 residues. In nucleotides, the CDR3 is TGTGCCAGCAGTTTACGGGGTTATAGCAATCAGCCCCAGCATTTT. As protein: CASSLRGYSNQPQHF.

The sample holds many counts of this clonotype. V usage is TRBV28 and J usage is TRBJ1-5, with 7 bases matching TRBD1. V lost 6 bases and J lost 6; bases outside the gene matches: 11. CDR1 and CDR2 (germline): MDHEN, SYDVKM. CDR3 length: 15 residues. The CDR3 bases are TGTGCCAGCAGGCAAGCTACAGGGGTGATTCAGCCCCAGCATTTT. Protein product: CASRQATGVIQPQHF.

This clonotype was seen only once. The chain uses TRBV29-1 and TRBJ2-7; D may be TRBD1 (6 bases). This CDR3 region has 13 residues. CDR1 is SQVTM, CDR2 ANQGSEA, per germline. With 1 base removed from V and 2 bases from J, the gap between germline ends came to 9 bases. CDR3 bases: TGCAGCGTTGAAGGGACAGCCGCCTACGAGCAGTACTTC. This sequence encodes CSVEGTAAYEQYF.

The V call is TRBV7-9, the J call TRBJ2-1; D is undetermined. The V and J ends lost 5 bases and 8 bases respectively, with 13 bases between them. Germline V lookup: CDR1 SEHNR, CDR2 FQNEAQ (reference sequence). The CDR3 is 13 residues long. This CDR3 reads CASSPNSQYEQFF. In DNA, the CDR3 is TGTGCCAGCAGCCCTAATAGTCAGTATGAGCAGTTCTTC.